What follows are 18 T cell receptor beta chains derived from one specimen sequenced in a study of T cell clones after liver transplantation. This table comes from immunoSEQ multiplex PCR, and its TCRdb copy is limited to in-frame clones, with some not included. The sample consists of 70,000 to 80,000 clones, 90% of them appearing once. The source material was CD4+ T cells from blood, sampled before liver transplant. The receptor set was obtained from a human donor who received a liver transplant.

V gene TRBV7-2 combines with J gene TRBJ2-7; 9 bases fit TRBD1. The CDR3 consists of 15 residues. The V and J ends lost 5 bases and 2 bases, in that order; junction bases with no gene match: 7. Germline CDR1 SGHTA, CDR2 FQGNSA. CDR3 region: CASSPGQGRTYEQYF. The CDR3 nucleotides read TGTGCCAGCAGCCCGGGACAGGGAAGGACCTACGAGCAGTACTTC.

The chain combines TRBV6-1 with TRBJ2-5, with D perhaps TRBD2 (5 bases). The CDR3 runs 15 residues. V was trimmed by 4 bases and J by 4 bases, leaving 16 bases between them. CDR1 is MNHNS, CDR2 SASEGT, per germline. The CDR3 region is CASSVFTRRRETQYF. The CDR3 nucleotides read TGTGCCAGCAGTGTTTTTACCCGGAGGCGAGAGACCCAGTACTTC.

This chain uses TRBV28 with TRBJ2-1, with 10 bases fitting TRBD2. CDR3 length: 16 amino acids. Losses at the gene ends were 3 bases for V and 8 bases for J; bases not matched to a gene: 10. Germline CDR1 MDHEN, CDR2 SYDVKM. CDR3 loop: CASSLGLAGAQYEQFF. The DNA of the CDR3 is TGTGCCAGCAGTTTGGGGCTAGCGGGAGCCCAGTATGAGCAGTTCTTC. The full variable domain, its missing parts supplied by reference TRBV28 and TRBJ2-1, is DVKVTQSSRYLVKRTGEKVFLECVQDMDHENMFWYRQDPGLGLRLIYFSYDVKMKEKGDIPEGYSVSREKKERFSLILESASTNQTSMYLCASSLGLAGAQYEQFFGPGTRLTVL.

The chain recombines TRBV29-1 with TRBJ2-1; 10 positions match TRBD2. V was pared by 4 bases and J by 1 base, with 4 bases of the junction left unmatched. The CDR3 length is 15 residues. Germline CDR1 reads SQVTM; CDR2 reads ANQGSEA. The CDR3 nucleotides are TGCAGCGTTGGAAGTAGCGGGAGGTCCTACAATGAGCAGTTCTTC. Its translation is CSVGSSGRSYNEQFF.

The chain links TRBV7-8 to TRBJ1-2; no clear D gene. Germline V gives CDR1 SGHVS, CDR2 FQNEAQ. The CDR3 extends over 13 amino acids. The V end was cut by 1 base, the J end by 4 bases, with 7 bases between. CDR3 residues: CASSLGGPYGYTF. In nucleotides, the CDR3 is TGTGCCAGCAGCTTAGGAGGGCCCTATGGCTACACCTTC. Drawing the rest from reference TRBV7-8 and TRBJ1-2, the complete variable domain is GAGVSQSPRYKVAKRGQDVALRCDPISGHVSLFWYQQALGQGPEFLTYFQNEAQLDKSGLPSDRFFAERPEGSVSTLKIQRTQQEDSAVYLCASSLGGPYGYTFGSGTRLTVV.

The table lists this clone with a count of one. The chain is built from TRBV19 and TRBJ1-1, with a possible D match to TRBD1 (6 bases). CDR3 length: 14 residues. CDR1 and CDR2 from the germline V gene are LNHDA and SQIVND (reference sequence). V dropped 7 bases and J dropped 5 bases, with 17 bases sitting between them. This CDR3 is CASKPLRGETEAFF. In nucleotides, the CDR3 is TGTGCCAGTAAGCCCCTAAGGGGGGAGACTGAAGCTTTCTTT.

This clone was recorded once. V and J are TRBV27 and TRBJ2-7; TRBD1 or TRBD2 may be the D gene (5 bases each). Trimming cost V 5 bases and J 2 bases, with 16 bases left between them. Germline V CDR1 and CDR2: MNHEY, SMNVEV (reference sequence). The CDR3 has 15 amino acids. In nucleotides, the CDR3 is TGTGCCAGCAGTCCATACTCCGGGACGGCCTACGAGCAGTACTTC. This translates into CASSPYSGTAYEQYF.

The chain carries TRBV2 and TRBJ2-1, with 10 bases matching TRBD2. V trimming: 7 bases; J trimming: 0 bases; junction bases outside the gene matches: 9. CDR3 length: 17 amino acids. Germline CDR1 SNHLY, CDR2 FYNNEI. The CDR3 DNA sequence: TGTGCCAGCACGGAAGCGGGAGGGGTCGGCTCCTACAATGAGCAGTTCTTC. Its translation is CASTEAGGVGSYNEQFF. The full variable domain, completed using reference TRBV2 and TRBJ2-1, is EPEVTQTPSHQVTQMGQEVILRCVPISNHLYFYWYRQILGQKVEFLVSFYNNEISEKSEIFDDQFSVERPDGSNFTLKIRSTKLEDSAMYFCASTEAGGVGSYNEQFFGPGTRLTVL.

CDR3 residues: CASGRAASYEQYF. For the CDR3, the DNA is TGTGCCAGCGGGAGGGCCGCCTCCTACGAGCAGTACTTC. The chain employs TRBV27 and TRBJ2-7, with 7 bases fitting TRBD2. The CDR3 loop spans 13 amino acids. V lost 8 bases, J lost 0 bases, and 4 bases stayed unmatched. Germline assignment: CDR1 MNHEY and CDR2 SMNVEV (reference sequence).

This chain connects TRBV10-3 to TRBJ2-5; D tentatively reads TRBD1 or TRBD2 (5 bases each). The CDR3 is 14 amino acids. The V gene's germline CDR1 is ENHRY and CDR2 SYGVKD. V shed 11 bases and J shed 0 bases, with 16 bases lying between them. The CDR3 protein is CAARGVGYQETQYF. Written as DNA, the CDR3 is TGTGCCGCAAGGGGAGTCGGGTACCAAGAGACCCAGTACTTC.

This clone was found a few times. The V gene is TRBV6-5, the J gene TRBJ1-6; 7 positions agree with TRBD1. The CDR3 runs 14 residues. V trimming: 5 bases; J trimming: 8 bases; junction bases outside the gene matches: 6. The germline V gene encodes CDR1 MNHEY and CDR2 SVGAGI. The CDR3 loop is CASSRQGGYSPLHF. For the CDR3, the DNA is TGTGCCAGCAGTAGACAGGGAGGCTATTCACCCCTCCACTTT.

V and J are TRBV2 and TRBJ2-1, with TRBD2 identical over 11 bases. V shed 8 bases and J 7 bases; nucleotides not matched to a gene: 4. CDR1 is SNHLY and CDR2 is FYNNEI in the germline V gene. The CDR3 runs to 13 residues. The CDR3 loop reads CASRLAGPNEQFF. CDR3 sequence (DNA): TGTGCCAGCCGACTAGCGGGGCCTAATGAGCAGTTCTTC.

The chain has TRBV10-3 and TRBJ2-1; TRBD2 matches at 9 bases. CDR1 and CDR2 (germline): ENHRY, SYGVKD. The ends lost 8 bases at V and 14 bases at J; junction bases unmatched: 10. The CDR3 is 12 amino acids. CDR3 sequence (DNA): TGTGCCATCGGCGGTAGCGGGGGTGTGGAGTTCTTC. Its translation: CAIGGSGGVEFF.

The rearrangement joins TRBV7-9 to TRBJ2-1; TRBD2 aligns across 10 bases. This CDR3 region has 16 residues. The J segment lost 5 bases and the V segment lost 4 bases, leaving 8 bases of the junction unmatched. Germline V gives CDR1 SEHNR, CDR2 FQNEAQ (reference sequence). In DNA form, the CDR3 reads TGTGCCAGCAGCTACTTCTCTAGCGGGAGTAACAATGAGCAGTTCTTC. This codes for CASSYFSSGSNNEQFF.

CDR3 coding DNA: TGTGCCAGCAAGGGGACGGCCAACACCGGGGAGCTGTTTTTT. This gives the protein CASKGTANTGELFF. V usage is TRBV6-4 and J usage is TRBJ2-2; either TRBD1 or TRBD2 may supply D (5 bases each). The CDR3 loop spans 14 amino acids. Trimming took 7 bases from V and 2 from J, leaving 11 bases between them. Germline V CDR1 and CDR2: MRHNA, SNTAGT.

The V call is TRBV2, the J call TRBJ2-7; D might be TRBD1 (6 bases). Per germline, CDR1 SNHLY and CDR2 FYNNEI. V was trimmed by 6 bases and J by 3 bases, leaving 15 bases between them. The CDR3 is 14 amino acids. In DNA, the CDR3 is TGTGCCAGCAGCGAACAGGGCACCCTCTACGAGCAGTACTTC. Its protein product is CASSEQGTLYEQYF.

This chain connects TRBV5-1 to TRBJ2-5; D gene uncertain. The CDR3 has 15 residues. V gave up 4 bases and J gave up 2 bases, with 15 bases separating them. Germline CDR1 SGHRS, CDR2 YFSETQ. The CDR3 DNA reads as TGCGCCAGCAGCATGGGAACAGCCCTTCAAGAGACCCAGTACTTC. It specifies CASSMGTALQETQYF.

The chain has TRBV5-1 and TRBJ2-5; 8 bases match TRBD1. CDR3 length: 15 residues. With 4 bases clipped from V and 0 bases from J, the junction kept 5 bases outside the gene matches. CDR1 SGHRS and CDR2 YFSETQ come from the germline V gene. The CDR3 loop is CASSTDRAYQETQYF. The DNA for the CDR3 is TGCGCCAGCAGCACGGACAGGGCTTACCAAGAGACCCAGTACTTC.